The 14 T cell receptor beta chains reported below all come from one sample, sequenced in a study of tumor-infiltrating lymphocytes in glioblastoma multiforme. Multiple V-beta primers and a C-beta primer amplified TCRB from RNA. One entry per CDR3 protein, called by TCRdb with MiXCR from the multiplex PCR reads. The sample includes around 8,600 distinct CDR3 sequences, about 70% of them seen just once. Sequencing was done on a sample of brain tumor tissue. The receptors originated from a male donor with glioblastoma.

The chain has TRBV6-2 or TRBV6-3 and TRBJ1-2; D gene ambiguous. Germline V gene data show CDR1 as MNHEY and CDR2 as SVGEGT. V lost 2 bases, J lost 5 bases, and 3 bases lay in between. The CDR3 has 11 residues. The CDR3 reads CASSYHYGYTF. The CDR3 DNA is TGTGCCAGCAGTTACCATTATGGCTACACCTTC.

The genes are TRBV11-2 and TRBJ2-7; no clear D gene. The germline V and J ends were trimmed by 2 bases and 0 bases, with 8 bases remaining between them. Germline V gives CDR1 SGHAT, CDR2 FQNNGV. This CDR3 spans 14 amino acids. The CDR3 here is CASSLRTLSYEQYF. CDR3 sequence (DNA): TGTGCCAGCAGCTTAAGGACCCTCTCCTACGAGCAGTACTTC.

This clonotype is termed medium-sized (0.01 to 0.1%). The CDR3 region is CSAIRTGAYQETQYF. The CDR3 nucleotides read TGCAGTGCTATTCGGACAGGGGCGTACCAAGAGACCCAGTACTTC. The chain links TRBV20-1 to TRBJ2-5; 9 bases fit TRBD1. Looked up from germline, CDR1 is DFQATT and CDR2 is SNEGSKA (reference sequence). The CDR3 runs 15 residues. V dropped 4 bases and J dropped 0; count of bases not matched to a gene: 6.

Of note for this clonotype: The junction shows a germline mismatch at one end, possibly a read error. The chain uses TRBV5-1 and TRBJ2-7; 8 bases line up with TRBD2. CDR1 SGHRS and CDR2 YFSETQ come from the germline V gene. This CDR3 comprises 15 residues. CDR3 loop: CASSLGTSGTYDQYF. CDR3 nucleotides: TGCGCCAGCAGCTTGGGTACTAGCGGAACCTACGATCAGTACTTC.

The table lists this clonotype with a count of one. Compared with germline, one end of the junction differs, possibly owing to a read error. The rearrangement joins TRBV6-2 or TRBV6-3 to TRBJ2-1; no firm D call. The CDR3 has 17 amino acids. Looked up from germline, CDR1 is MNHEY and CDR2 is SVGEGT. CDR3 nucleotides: TGTGTCAGCAGTTACCTAGGGATCGCGGACTCCTACAATGAGCAGTTCTTC. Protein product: CVSSYLGIADSYNEQFF.

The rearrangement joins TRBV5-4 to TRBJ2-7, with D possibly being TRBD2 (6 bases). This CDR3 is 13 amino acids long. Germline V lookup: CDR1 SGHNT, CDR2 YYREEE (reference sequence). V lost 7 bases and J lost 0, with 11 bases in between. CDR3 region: CASSSRGSYEQYF. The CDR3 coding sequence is TGTGCCAGCTCCTCGCGGGGCTCCTACGAGCAGTACTTC.

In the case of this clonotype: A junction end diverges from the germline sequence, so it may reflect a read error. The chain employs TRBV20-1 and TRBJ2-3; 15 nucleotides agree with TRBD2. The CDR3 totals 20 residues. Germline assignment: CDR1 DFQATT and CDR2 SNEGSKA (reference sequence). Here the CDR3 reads CSASRPGLAGGSSSIDTQYF. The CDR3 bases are TGCAGTGCTAGTCGCCCTGGACTAGCGGGAGGGTCGAGTAGCATAGATACGCAGTATTTT.

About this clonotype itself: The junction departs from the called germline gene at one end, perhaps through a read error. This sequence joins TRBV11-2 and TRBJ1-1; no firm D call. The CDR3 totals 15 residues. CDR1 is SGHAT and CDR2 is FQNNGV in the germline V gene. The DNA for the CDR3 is TGTGCCAGGAGCTTGATGGTCGCGGGGAACACTGAAGCTTTCTTT. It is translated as CARSLMVAGNTEAFF.

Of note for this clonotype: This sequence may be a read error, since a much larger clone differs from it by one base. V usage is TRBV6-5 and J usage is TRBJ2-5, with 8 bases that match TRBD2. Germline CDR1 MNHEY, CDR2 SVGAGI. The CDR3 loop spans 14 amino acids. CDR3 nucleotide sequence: TGTGCCTGCAGTTACAAGGCGGGAGGAGAGACCCAGTACTTC. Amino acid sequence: CACSYKAGGETQYF.

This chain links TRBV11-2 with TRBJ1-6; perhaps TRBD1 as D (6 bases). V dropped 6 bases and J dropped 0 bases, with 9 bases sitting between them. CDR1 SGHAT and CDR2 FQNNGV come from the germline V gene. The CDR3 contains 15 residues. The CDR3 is CASSVTGSYNSPLHF. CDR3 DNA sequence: TGTGCCAGCAGTGTGACAGGCTCCTATAATTCACCCCTCCACTTT.

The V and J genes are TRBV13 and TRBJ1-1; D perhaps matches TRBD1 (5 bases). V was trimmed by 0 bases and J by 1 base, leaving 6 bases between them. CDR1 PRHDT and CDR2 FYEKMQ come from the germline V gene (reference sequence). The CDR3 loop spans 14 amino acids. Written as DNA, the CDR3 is TGTGCCAGCAGCTTAGGGCAGGGGAACACTGAAGCTTTCTTT. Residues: CASSLGQGNTEAFF.

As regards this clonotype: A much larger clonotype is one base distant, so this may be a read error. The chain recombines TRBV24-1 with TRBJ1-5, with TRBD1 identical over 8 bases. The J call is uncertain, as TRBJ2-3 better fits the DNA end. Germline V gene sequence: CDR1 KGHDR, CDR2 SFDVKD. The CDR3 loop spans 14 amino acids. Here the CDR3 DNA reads TGTGCCACCAGTGGACAGGGGATCGATCAGCCCCAGTATTTT. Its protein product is CATSGQGIDQPQYF.

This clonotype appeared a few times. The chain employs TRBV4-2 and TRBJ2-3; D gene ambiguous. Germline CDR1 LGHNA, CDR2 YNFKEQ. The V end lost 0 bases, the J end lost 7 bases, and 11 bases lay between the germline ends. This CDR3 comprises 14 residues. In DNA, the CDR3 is TGTGCCAGCAGCCAAGACCCTAGGGTGAATACGCAGTATTTT. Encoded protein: CASSQDPRVNTQYF.

For the CDR3, the DNA is TGTGCCAGCAGTCGCGCAGGGGCGAAGGGATATAATTCACCCCTCCACTTT. Its protein product is CASSRAGAKGYNSPLHF. The chain employs TRBV12-3 or TRBV12-4 and TRBJ1-6, with D possibly TRBD1 on 6 matching bases. There are 17 residues in the CDR3. V lost 5 bases and J lost 4, with 18 bases in between.